This TCR beta chain emerged from a study of blood T cell repertoires in COVID-19. Study summary: Acute and convalescent COVID-19 samples came from the United States, Italy and Spain.

Participants were aged roughly 18 to 90 years, lived in around 25 US areas, and enrolled virtually. Cohorts were assigned according to the clinical history that participants reported. The recovered donors of Cohort 3 showed two negative PCRs, clearance, or symptom resolution. Germline lookup yields CDR1 SGHTA and CDR2 FQGNSA. V trimming: 2 bases; J trimming: 3 bases; junction bases outside the gene matches: 10. This CDR3 has 16 residues. Profiled with immunoSEQ multiplex PCR; TCRdb holds only in-frame clones, not every one. This table holds 180,000 or so clones, 84% found once. The sequenced material came from PBMCs or T cells enriched from blood (not recorded which). This TCR was recovered from a man over 45 who had recovered from COVID-19. The genes are TRBV7-2 and TRBJ2-7; TRBD2 aligns across 7 bases. The CDR3 spells CASSLSQLAGRYEQYF. The CDR3 nucleotides are TGTGCCAGCAGCTTATCCCAATTAGCGGGCCGCTACGAGCAGTACTTC. The whole variable domain, remainder taken from reference TRBV7-2 and TRBJ2-7, is GAGVSQSPSNKVTEKGKDVELRCDPISGHTALYWYRQSLGQGLEFLIYFQGNSAPDKSGLPSDRFSAERTGGSVSTLTIQRTQQEDSAVYLCASSLSQLAGRYEQYFGPGTRLTVT.